This T cell receptor beta chain was recorded in a study of cytomegalovirus exposure and HLA in healthy donors. The CDR3 has 15 amino acids. Germline V CDR1 and CDR2: SGDLS, YYNGEE. Trimming stripped 2 bases from V and 6 bases from J, with 12 bases between. PCR involved 60 Vbeta and 13 Jbeta primers. Here immunoSEQ multiplex PCR was the method, and the copy in TCRdb shows in-frame clones only, minus some. Counted here are some 170,000 clones, 83% occurring once; the ten biggest clones make up about 4%. This clone was detected once. Its antigen remains unidentified. Points from the study as a whole: Analyses of presence and absence presupposed an approximately uniform sequencing depth across donors. CMV serostatus alone was available as immune exposure information. About 87% or about 30% of the time was how often most TCR beta V segments were productive, according to an earlier analysis. A list of 164 TCR beta chains associated with cytomegalovirus was given.

J is TRBJ1-6 and V is TRBV9, with no clear D. The sequence was obtained from a man aged 50-60 years in good health and CMV-seropositive. Sequenced input: PBMCs. The CDR3 DNA follows: TGTGCCAGCAGCGTGGACTCACTAGGTAATTCACCCCTCCACTTT. Its translation: CASSVDSLGNSPLHF.